This passage covers 20 T cell receptor beta chains from one sample sequenced in a study of regulatory T cells in long-lasting Graves disease. Building the TCR beta libraries relied on iRepertoire HTBI primers, and CDR3 regions underwent Arm-PCR. One entry per CDR3 protein, called by TCRdb with MiXCR from the multiplex PCR reads. The table includes some 600,000 distinct CDR3 sequences, 16% detected once. Noted time point: newly diagnosed GD, antithyroid drugs for less than 3 months. PBMCs were the source of the RNA used for TCR sequencing. The data also belong to a second study, concerning T cells in Graves' hyperthyroidism and ophthalmopathy.

This specimen was peripheral blood mononuclear cells (PBMCs), taken at new diagnosis, from a patient treated with antithyroid drugs. Every receptor here comes from a young man with Graves disease.

The V and J genes are TRBV30 and TRBJ2-3; the D is unclear. The CDR3 runs to 16 residues. Germline CDR1 reads GTSNPN; CDR2 reads SVGIG (reference sequence). V shed 0 bases and J shed 3 bases, with 16 bases lying between them. The CDR3 DNA reads TGTGCCTGGAGTGTAAGGCGGTCCTCCCTAACAGATACGCAGTATTTT. This encodes CAWSVRRSSLTDTQYF.

This clonotype was seen a handful of times. The junction shows a germline mismatch at one end, possibly a read error. The rearrangement joins TRBV20-1 to TRBJ2-5; a possible D gene is TRBD1 (6 bases). In germline, CDR1 is DFQATT, CDR2 SNEGSKA (reference sequence). This CDR3 is built from 15 residues. In nucleotides, the CDR3 is TGCAGTGCTAGAGAGGGTCCAGGGGACCCCGAGACCCGGTACTTC. Its translation is CSAREGPGDPETRYF.

The chain couples TRBV29-1 to TRBJ1-3, with D unresolved. This CDR3 has 13 amino acids. The germline V gene encodes CDR1 SQVTM and CDR2 ANQGSEA. Trimming shortened V by 5 bases and J by 4 bases, and 12 bases separated the two germline ends. Written as DNA, the CDR3 is TGCAGCGTTACAGAACCCCCCGGAAACACCATATATTTT. Its translation is CSVTEPPGNTIYF.

This clonotype was counted at least ten times. CDR3 loop: CAIAERDNEQYF. CDR3 nucleotide sequence: TGTGCCATCGCGGAGAGGGACAACGAGCAGTACTTC. The rearrangement links TRBV10-3 to TRBJ2-7, with TRBD1 as a possible D gene (6 bases). Germline V CDR1 and CDR2: ENHRY, SYGVKD. V lost 8 bases and J lost 5, with 13 bases in between. The CDR3 spans 12 residues.

V is TRBV7-6 and J is TRBJ2-7; D remains unclear. The ends were cut back, 1 base at V and 0 bases at J, with 10 bases in the middle. The CDR3 runs to 15 residues. CDR1 and CDR2 from the germline V gene are SGHVS and FNYEAQ. The CDR3 DNA reads as TGTGCCAGCAGCTTAGGTCCCGAAAGCTCCTACGAGCAGTACTTC. Amino acid sequence: CASSLGPESSYEQYF.

This clonotype has at least ten counts. The chain employs TRBV24-1 and TRBJ2-2; TRBD1 agrees at 10 bases. Germline CDR1 is KGHDR and CDR2 is SFDVKD. The J segment lost 6 bases and the V segment lost 8 bases, leaving 2 bases of the junction unmatched. This CDR3 has 13 amino acids. The CDR3 reads CATKDRGAGELFF. DNA of the CDR3: TGTGCCACCAAGGACAGGGGGGCCGGGGAGCTGTTTTTT.

This clonotype appeared many times. This sequence joins TRBV12-3 or TRBV12-4 and TRBJ2-7, with 8 bases lining up with TRBD1. This CDR3 is 15 amino acids long. V trimming: 5 bases; J trimming: 0 bases; junction bases outside the gene matches: 6. The CDR3 nucleotides are TGTGCCAGCAGTCCCCGGGACAGGCCCTCCTACGAGCAGTACTTC. Amino acid sequence: CASSPRDRPSYEQYF.

The chain combines TRBV24-1 with TRBJ1-5; 7 positions agree with TRBD1. Germline V gene sequence: CDR1 KGHDR, CDR2 SFDVKD. There are 16 residues in the CDR3. V was clipped by 6 bases and J by 6 bases; unmatched bases: 13. The CDR3 protein is CATSLRAGGKGQPQHF. In nucleotides, the CDR3 is TGTGCCACCAGTCTTCGTGCAGGGGGTAAGGGTCAGCCCCAGCATTTT.

This chain uses TRBV18 with TRBJ1-1; 7 bases map to TRBD1. Germline lookup yields CDR1 KGHSH and CDR2 LQKENI. The CDR3 extends over 16 amino acids. The V gene end was trimmed by 5 bases and the J gene end by 0 bases; junction bases not matched to a gene: 9. The CDR3 region is CASSFNRGVLNTEAFF. CDR3 DNA: TGTGCCAGCTCATTCAACAGGGGCGTGTTGAACACTGAAGCTTTCTTT.

In this sample, this clonotype turned up many times. The chain joins TRBV6-1 to TRBJ1-5; D is undetermined. The CDR3 contains 16 residues. Trimming took 5 bases from V and 3 from J, leaving 17 bases between them. The V gene's germline CDR1 is MNHNS and CDR2 SASEGT. DNA for the CDR3: TGTGCCAGCAGTCCCCTTATTGGGCAGAACAATCAGCCCCAGCATTTT. Protein sequence: CASSPLIGQNNQPQHF.

This clonotype was counted ten times or more. The genes are TRBV25-1 and TRBJ2-5, with 8 nucleotides matching TRBD1. The V gene end was trimmed by 8 bases and the J gene end by 5 bases; junction bases not matched to a gene: 10. This CDR3 spans 14 amino acids. The germline gives CDR1 MGHDK, CDR2 SYGVNS. CDR3 coding DNA: TGTGCCAGCTTAGATCAGGGGGCGGATGAGACCCAGTACTTC. Its protein is CASLDQGADETQYF.

This clonotype was counted at least ten times. CDR3 loop: CASSYFGTGGRYEQYF. The DNA for the CDR3 is TGTGCCAGCAGTTACTTCGGGACAGGGGGTCGGTACGAGCAGTACTTC. The rearrangement uses TRBV6-2 or TRBV6-3 and TRBJ2-7; 11 positions agree with TRBD1. Trimming at V came to 1 base and at J to 4 bases, leaving 6 bases not matched to a gene. The V gene's germline CDR1 is MNHEY and CDR2 SVGEGT. The length of the CDR3 is 16 residues.

This clonotype was seen ten or more times. V gene TRBV15 combines with J gene TRBJ2-1, with 11 bases lining up with TRBD1. The germline CDR1 and CDR2 sequences are LNHNV and YYDKDF (reference sequence). The trim removed 3 bases at V and 7 bases at J, leaving 5 bases unmatched. This CDR3 is 15 amino acids long. CDR3 in amino acids: CATSRSGTGGNEQFF. CDR3 DNA sequence: TGTGCCACCAGCAGGTCCGGGACAGGGGGAAATGAGCAGTTCTTC.

This sequence joins TRBV7-9 and TRBJ1-1, with D tentatively TRBD1 (5 bases). This CDR3 is 16 amino acids long. V lost 5 bases and J lost 0, with 16 bases in between. Germline loops: CDR1 SEHNR, CDR2 FQNEAQ (reference sequence). The CDR3 region has the DNA TGTGCCAGCAGCCCCGGGACCGCGGGGCTGAACACTGAAGCTTTCTTT. It is translated as CASSPGTAGLNTEAFF.

The chain has TRBV15 and TRBJ2-1, with 9 bases lining up with TRBD2. Germline CDR1 LNHNV, CDR2 YYDKDF (reference sequence). V trimming: 0 bases; J trimming: 7 bases; junction bases outside the gene matches: 7. The length of the CDR3 is 16 residues. The CDR3 here is CATSREGSGRLNEQFF. CDR3 sequence (DNA): TGTGCCACCAGCAGAGAAGGAAGCGGGAGGTTAAATGAGCAGTTCTTC.

This clonotype has ten or more counts. This chain links TRBV6-1 with TRBJ2-5; D possibly corresponds to TRBD1 (5 bases). CDR3 length: 13 amino acids. The germline V gene encodes CDR1 MNHNS and CDR2 SASEGT. The ends were cut back, 7 bases at V and 6 bases at J, with 15 bases in the middle. The CDR3 bases are TGTGCCAGCATTTCAGGGTCGACACAGACCCAGTACTTC. As protein: CASISGSTQTQYF.

This clonotype showed up just a few times. The chain joins TRBV7-3 to TRBJ2-3; 9 bases align to TRBD1. This CDR3 spans 17 amino acids. From germline, CDR1 is SGHTA and CDR2 FQGTGA. V was clipped by 0 bases and J by 4 bases; unmatched bases: 8. CDR3 nucleotide sequence: TGTGCCAGCAGCTTAACCGGGACAGGGAAACCGCCAGATACGCAGTATTTT. It yields the protein CASSLTGTGKPPDTQYF.

A few counts support this clonotype. The chain carries TRBV9 and TRBJ2-5, with a tentative D call TRBD1 (5 bases). Germline loops: CDR1 SGDLS, CDR2 YYNGEE. The CDR3 is 14 amino acids. V was trimmed by 4 bases and J by 4 bases, leaving 14 bases between them. In nucleotides, the CDR3 is TGTGCCAGCAGCCCCAGCCAGGGTTTAGAGACCCAGTACTTC. Protein sequence: CASSPSQGLETQYF.

This clonotype was seen only a few times. The J gene is TRBJ1-1, the V gene TRBV6-2 or TRBV6-3, with TRBD1 identical over 8 bases. Per germline, CDR1 MNHEY and CDR2 SVGEGT. J was trimmed by 0 bases and V by 0 bases; bases with no gene match: 3. The CDR3 runs 16 residues. The CDR3 sequence: CASSYSSGGLNTEAFF. CDR3 DNA: TGTGCCAGCAGTTACTCGTCAGGGGGCTTGAACACTGAAGCTTTCTTT.

Many counts were recorded for this clonotype. The chain carries TRBV18 and TRBJ2-5, with 7 bases lining up with TRBD2. The CDR3 sequence is 15 residues long. J gave up 1 base and V 3 bases, and 5 bases lay outside the gene matches. CDR1 KGHSH and CDR2 LQKENI come from the germline V gene. The CDR3 DNA sequence: TGTGCCAGCTCACCGATAGCGGGTTCCCAAGAGACCCAGTACTTC. It is translated as CASSPIAGSQETQYF.